This TCR beta chain was obtained from a study of identifying expanded T cells in peripheral blood. No infections or other immune events were documented during collection. Only in-frame clones appear in the TCRdb table, and some are missing; sequencing was by immunoSEQ multiplex PCR. This table holds fewer than 60,000 clones, less than 85% found once. Germline assignment: CDR1 MRHNA and CDR2 SNTAGT. V lost 2 bases, J lost 3 bases, and 5 bases stayed unmatched. The CDR3 extends over 15 amino acids. Whole-study findings and limits: Across healthy donors, higher total template counts meant significantly greater approximately two-week count variance. Differentially abundant clones: approximately 1.3 between replicates, around 17 at two to three weeks, less than 20 at four.

As for this clone: As yet, its antigen is unknown.

This chain links TRBV6-4 with TRBJ2-7; 9 nucleotides agree with TRBD1. The sequencing input was blood. The receptor's source is a person between 18 and 75 years old in good health. CDR3 region: CASSDTGGELYEQYV. CDR3 nucleotides: TGTGCCAGCAGTGACACAGGGGGCGAGCTCTACGAGCAGTACGTC.